The 17 T cell receptor beta chains below were found in one sample sequenced in a study of shared clonotypes between healthy human individuals (dated by TCRdb to 2018 to 2020). Libraries came from the immunoSEQ multiplex PCR assay. This immuneACCESS table, as held by TCRdb, lists in-frame sequences with V and J called but not all clones. Of the missing ones, under half trace to an unresolved V gene in checked studies; the others have no known cause. The sample table records 150,000 to 200,000 clones; 90% to 95% of these occur just once. 0.067% of the sample is taken by the ten largest. The sequenced material came from naive CD4+ T cells sorted from blood. Reading the label with the study, this specimen's cell subset or site is: CD45RA+ positively selected. The receptors originated from a woman aged 25 to 39 in good health.

The chain is built from TRBV19 and TRBJ1-2, with unresolved D. CDR1 LNHDA and CDR2 SQIVND come from the germline V gene (reference sequence). V was pared by 8 bases and J by 8 bases, with 21 bases between. This CDR3 comprises 14 residues. Here the CDR3 reads CASHLNPGHTGYTF. The DNA of the CDR3 is TGTGCCAGTCATCTCAATCCTGGGCATACCGGCTACACCTTC.

The J gene is TRBJ2-1, the V gene TRBV14, with 8 bases that match TRBD2. In germline, CDR1 is SGHDN, CDR2 FVKESK. V trimming: 4 bases; J trimming: 7 bases; junction bases outside the gene matches: 9. The CDR3 has 15 residues. The CDR3 is CASSREREYINEQFF. In DNA form, the CDR3 reads TGTGCCAGCAGCCGGGAGCGGGAGTACATAAATGAGCAGTTCTTC.

A single count supports this clone. The chain employs TRBV2 and TRBJ2-5; the D is unclear. The CDR3 runs to 13 residues. Germline V lookup: CDR1 SNHLY, CDR2 FYNNEI. The V end lost 10 bases, the J end lost 2 bases, and 14 bases lay between the germline ends. CDR3 residues: CANHLLEQETQYF. CDR3 DNA: TGTGCCAACCATCTGCTTGAGCAAGAGACCCAGTACTTC.

The V and J genes are TRBV28 and TRBJ1-2; D is ambiguous. The CDR3 contains 11 residues. Germline V gene lookup returns CDR1 MDHEN and CDR2 SYDVKM. V was pared by 6 bases and J by 6 bases, with 8 bases between. The CDR3 region has the DNA TGTGCCAGCAGCCCGGCGGATGGCTACACCTTC. It translates to CASSPADGYTF.

In its sample, this clone was seen once. This chain connects TRBV11-1 to TRBJ2-2; D not certain. V lost 5 bases and J 10 bases, leaving 11 bases between the germline ends. This CDR3 contains 12 residues. Germline V gene lookup returns CDR1 SGHAT and CDR2 FQDESV (reference sequence). CDR3 bases: TGTGCCAGCAGCAGATACAGTGAGGAGCTGTTTTTT. Translation: CASSRYSEELFF.

This chain connects TRBV28 to TRBJ2-3; 14 positions agree with TRBD2. The CDR3 is 17 residues long. Looked up from germline, CDR1 is MDHEN and CDR2 is SYDVKM. The trim removed 5 bases at V and 4 bases at J, leaving 8 bases unmatched. The DNA of the CDR3 is TGTGCCAGCAGTAACCTGGGACTAGCGGGAGTTGCAGATACGCAGTATTTT. Translated: CASSNLGLAGVADTQYF.

The J gene is TRBJ2-7, the V gene TRBV29-1, with D perhaps TRBD1 (6 bases). Germline assignment: CDR1 SQVTM and CDR2 ANQGSEA. V lost 7 bases and J lost 2, with 18 bases in between. There are 14 residues in the CDR3. The CDR3 loop is CSAYETGTTYEQYF. DNA for the CDR3: TGCAGCGCCTACGAAACCGGGACAACCTACGAGCAGTACTTC.

This clone showed up just once. V gene TRBV19 combines with J gene TRBJ2-2, with 7 nucleotides matching TRBD1. Germline values: CDR1 LNHDA, CDR2 SQIVND (reference sequence). J lost 1 base, V lost 3 bases, and 8 bases had no gene match. The CDR3 runs 17 residues. CDR3 region: CASSMVTGTVNTGELFF. The CDR3 DNA is TGTGCCAGTAGTATGGTTACCGGGACAGTGAACACCGGGGAGCTGTTTTTT.

The CDR3 loop reads CASSNSGEQYF. The CDR3 nucleotides are TGTGCCAGCAGTAATAGCGGAGAGCAGTACTTC. This sequence joins TRBV2 and TRBJ2-5; D might be TRBD2 (6 bases). V dropped 5 bases and J dropped 11 bases, with 12 bases sitting between them. This CDR3 is 11 amino acids long. Germline V lookup: CDR1 SNHLY, CDR2 FYNNEI.

This chain joins TRBV7-9 and TRBJ2-5; 8 nucleotides agree with TRBD2. CDR1 is SEHNR and CDR2 is FQNEAQ in the germline V gene (reference sequence). Trimming cost V 5 bases and J 3 bases; bases outside gene matches: 5. The CDR3 runs to 14 residues. CDR3 nucleotide sequence: TGTGCCAGCAGCCCACTAGCGGCCAAAGAGACCCAGTACTTC. This encodes CASSPLAAKETQYF. The variable domain in full, with the rest retrieved from reference TRBV7-9 and TRBJ2-5, is DTGVSQNPRHKITKRGQNVTFRCDPISEHNRLYWYRQTLGQGPEFLTYFQNEAQLEKSRLLSDRFSAERPKGSFSTLEIQRTEQGDSAMYLCASSPLAAKETQYFGPGTRLLVL.

This chain uses TRBV29-1 with TRBJ2-2; 7 nucleotides match TRBD2. The CDR3 is 12 residues long. V was pared by 3 bases and J by 6 bases, with 1 base of the junction left unmatched. CDR1 is SQVTM, CDR2 ANQGSEA, per germline. Here the CDR3 reads CSVDRGAGELFF. The CDR3 nucleotides read TGCAGCGTTGACCGGGGGGCCGGGGAGCTGTTTTTT.

This sequence joins TRBV6-6 and TRBJ2-7; TRBD2 matches at 10 bases. This CDR3 comprises 14 residues. Germline values: CDR1 MNHNY, CDR2 SVGAGI (reference sequence). J lost 4 bases, V lost 8 bases, and 8 bases had no gene match. The CDR3 region is CASGPSGRSYEQYF. CDR3 in DNA: TGTGCCAGCGGACCTAGCGGGAGATCTTACGAGCAGTACTTC.

The chain links TRBV5-1 to TRBJ1-2, with D possibly being TRBD1 (5 bases). Trimming left V 0 bases short and J 6 bases short, with 9 bases between. This CDR3 spans 13 amino acids. The germline CDR1 and CDR2 sequences are SGHRS and YFSETQ. The CDR3 here is CASSLVSGHGYTF. Here the CDR3 DNA reads TGCGCCAGCAGCTTGGTTTCAGGGCATGGCTACACCTTC.

CDR3 sequence reads: CASRRLAGLIEQYF. CDR3 in DNA: TGTGCCAGCAGGAGACTAGCGGGCCTTATTGAGCAGTACTTC. The J gene is TRBJ2-7, the V gene TRBV6-1, with 10 positions matching TRBD2. Germline V lookup: CDR1 MNHNS, CDR2 SASEGT. Germline trimming cut 6 bases from V and 7 bases from J; bases unmatched to any gene: 9. This CDR3 is 14 amino acids long.

This clone was seen more than once but under ten times. The chain has TRBV19 and TRBJ2-7, with a tentative D call TRBD1 (6 bases). Deletions cut 2 bases from V and 5 bases from J, with 13 bases between. CDR3 length equals 14 residues. Germline V gene sequence: CDR1 LNHDA, CDR2 SQIVND (reference sequence). DNA for the CDR3: TGTGCCAGTAGTATAACCGATCAGGGGAACGAGCAGTACTTC. The encoded protein is CASSITDQGNEQYF.

The chain carries TRBV30 and TRBJ2-6; TRBD2 is a possible D gene (5 bases). V was shortened by 7 bases and J by 2 bases, with 9 bases between the two germline ends. The CDR3 covers 13 residues. CDR1 and CDR2 from the germline V gene are GTSNPN and SVGIG (reference sequence). CDR3 nucleotides: TGTGCCTTGGAGCGGCCTGGGGCCAACGTCCTGACTTTC. It translates to CALERPGANVLTF. Variable domain in full (rest from reference TRBV30 and TRBJ2-6): SQTIHQWPATLVQPVGSPLSLECTVEGTSNPNLYWYRQAAGRGLQLLFYSVGIGQISSEVPQNLSASRPQDRQFILSSKKLLLSDSGFYLCALERPGANVLTFGAGSRLTVL.

The gene calls are TRBV5-4 and TRBJ2-7; D might be TRBD2 (6 bases). The V and J ends lost 4 bases and 0 bases respectively, with 11 bases between them. The CDR3 loop spans 14 amino acids. Germline V gene data show CDR1 as SGHNT and CDR2 as YYREEE (reference sequence). CDR3 nucleotides: TGTGCCAGCAGCAAAACTAGCAACTCCTACGAGCAGTACTTC. Translated: CASSKTSNSYEQYF.